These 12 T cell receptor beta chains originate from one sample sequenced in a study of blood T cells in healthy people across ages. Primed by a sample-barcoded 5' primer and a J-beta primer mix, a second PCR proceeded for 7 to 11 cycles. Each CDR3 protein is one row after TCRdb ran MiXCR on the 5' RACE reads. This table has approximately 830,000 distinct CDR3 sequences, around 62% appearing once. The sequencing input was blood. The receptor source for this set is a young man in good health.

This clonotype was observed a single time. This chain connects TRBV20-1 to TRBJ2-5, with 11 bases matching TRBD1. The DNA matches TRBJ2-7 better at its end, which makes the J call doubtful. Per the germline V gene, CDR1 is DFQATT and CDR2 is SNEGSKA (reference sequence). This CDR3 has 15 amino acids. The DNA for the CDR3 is TGCAGTGCTAGAGATTCGGACAGGGGGCTCGACGAGCAGTACTTC. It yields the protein CSARDSDRGLDEQYF.

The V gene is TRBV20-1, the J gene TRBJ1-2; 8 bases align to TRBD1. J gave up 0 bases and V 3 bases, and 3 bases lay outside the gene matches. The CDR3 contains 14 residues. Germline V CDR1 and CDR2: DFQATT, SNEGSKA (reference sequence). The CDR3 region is CSAREDRANYGYTF. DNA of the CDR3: TGCAGTGCTAGGGAGGACAGGGCTAACTATGGCTACACCTTC.

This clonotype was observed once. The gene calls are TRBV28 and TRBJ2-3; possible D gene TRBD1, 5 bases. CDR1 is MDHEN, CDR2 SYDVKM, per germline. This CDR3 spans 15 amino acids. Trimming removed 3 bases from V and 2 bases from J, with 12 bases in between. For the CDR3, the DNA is TGTGCCAGCAGTTTCTTGGCAGGGAACACAGATACGCAGTATTTT. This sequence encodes CASSFLAGNTDTQYF.

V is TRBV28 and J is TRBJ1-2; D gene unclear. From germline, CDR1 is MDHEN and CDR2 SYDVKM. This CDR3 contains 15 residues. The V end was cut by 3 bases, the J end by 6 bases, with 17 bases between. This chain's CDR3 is CASSFTERSLDGYTF. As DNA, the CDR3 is TGTGCCAGCAGTTTCACCGAGCGGTCCTTGGATGGCTACACCTTC.

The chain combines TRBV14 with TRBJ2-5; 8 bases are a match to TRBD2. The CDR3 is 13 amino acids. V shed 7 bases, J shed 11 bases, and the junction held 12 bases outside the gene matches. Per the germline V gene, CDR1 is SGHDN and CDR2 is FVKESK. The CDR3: CASTPGTSPEQYF. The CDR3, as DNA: TGTGCCAGCACCCCCGGGACTAGTCCTGAGCAGTACTTC.

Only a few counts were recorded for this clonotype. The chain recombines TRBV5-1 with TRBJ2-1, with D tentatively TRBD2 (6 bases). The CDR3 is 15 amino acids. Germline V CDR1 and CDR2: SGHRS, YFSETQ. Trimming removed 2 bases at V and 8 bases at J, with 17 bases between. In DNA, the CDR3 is TGCGCCAGCAGCTTTGGTCGGGGGTCTAGGGATGAGCAGTTCTTC. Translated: CASSFGRGSRDEQFF.

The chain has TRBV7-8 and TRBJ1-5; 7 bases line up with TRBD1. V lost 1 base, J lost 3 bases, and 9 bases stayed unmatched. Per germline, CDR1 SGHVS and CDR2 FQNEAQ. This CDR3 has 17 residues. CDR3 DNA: TGTGCCAGCAGCTTAGGGGTCGGGACAGTGGTCAATCAGCCCCAGCATTTT. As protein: CASSLGVGTVVNQPQHF.

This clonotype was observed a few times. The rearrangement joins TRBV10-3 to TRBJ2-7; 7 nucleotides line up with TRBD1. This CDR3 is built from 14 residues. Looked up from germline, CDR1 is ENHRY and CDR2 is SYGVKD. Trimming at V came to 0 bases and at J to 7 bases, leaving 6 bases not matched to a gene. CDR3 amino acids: CAISESRQGGEQYF. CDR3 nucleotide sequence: TGTGCCATCAGTGAGTCGAGACAGGGTGGGGAGCAGTACTTC.

CDR3 region: CASILFGASELQFF. As DNA, the CDR3 is TGCGCCAGCATCCTGTTTGGGGCCTCCGAGTTGCAGTTCTTC. This sequence joins TRBV5-1 and TRBJ2-1; possibly TRBD1 for D (5 bases). This CDR3 is 14 amino acids long. V lost 6 bases and J 12 bases, leaving 22 bases between the germline ends. The germline V gene has CDR1 SGHRS and CDR2 YFSETQ.

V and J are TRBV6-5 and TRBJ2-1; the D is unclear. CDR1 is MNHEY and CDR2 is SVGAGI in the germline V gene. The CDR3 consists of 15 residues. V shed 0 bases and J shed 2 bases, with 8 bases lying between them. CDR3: CASSYSNYPYNEQFF. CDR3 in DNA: TGTGCCAGCAGTTACTCGAATTACCCCTACAATGAGCAGTTCTTC.

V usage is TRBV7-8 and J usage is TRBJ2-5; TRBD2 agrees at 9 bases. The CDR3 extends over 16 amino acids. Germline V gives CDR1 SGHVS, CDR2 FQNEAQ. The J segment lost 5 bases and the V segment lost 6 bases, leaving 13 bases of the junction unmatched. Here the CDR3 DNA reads TGTGCCAGCAGGTACCCGGGACTAGCCTTTTCGGAGACCCAGTACTTC. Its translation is CASRYPGLAFSETQYF.

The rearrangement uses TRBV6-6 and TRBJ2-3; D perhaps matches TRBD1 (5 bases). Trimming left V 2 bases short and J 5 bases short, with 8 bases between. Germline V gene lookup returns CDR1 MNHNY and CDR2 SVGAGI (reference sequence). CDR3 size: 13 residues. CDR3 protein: CASSYPGQDTQYF. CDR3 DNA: TGTGCCAGCAGTTACCCCGGACAAGATACGCAGTATTTT.